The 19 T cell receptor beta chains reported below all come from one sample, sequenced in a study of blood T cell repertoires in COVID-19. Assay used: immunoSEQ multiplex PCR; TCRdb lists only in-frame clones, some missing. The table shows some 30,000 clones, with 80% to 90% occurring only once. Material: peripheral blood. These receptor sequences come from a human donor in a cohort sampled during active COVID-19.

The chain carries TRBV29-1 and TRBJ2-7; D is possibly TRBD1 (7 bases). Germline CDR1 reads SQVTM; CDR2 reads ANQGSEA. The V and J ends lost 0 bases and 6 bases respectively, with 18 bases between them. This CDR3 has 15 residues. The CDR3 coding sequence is TGCAGCGTTGAAGAAGGAAACAGGGGAGGTCGCGAGCAGTACTTC. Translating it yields CSVEEGNRGGREQYF.

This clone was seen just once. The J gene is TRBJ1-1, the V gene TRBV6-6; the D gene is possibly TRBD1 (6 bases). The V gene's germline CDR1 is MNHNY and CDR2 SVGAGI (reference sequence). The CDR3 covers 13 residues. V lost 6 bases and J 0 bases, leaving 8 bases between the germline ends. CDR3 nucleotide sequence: TGTGCCAGCAGGGCAGGGGTGAACACTGAAGCTTTCTTT. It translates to CASRAGVNTEAFF.

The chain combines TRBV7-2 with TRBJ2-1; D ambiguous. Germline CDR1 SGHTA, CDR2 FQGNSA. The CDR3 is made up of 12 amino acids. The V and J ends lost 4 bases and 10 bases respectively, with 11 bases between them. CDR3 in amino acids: CASSSYFGEQFF. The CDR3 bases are TGTGCCAGCAGCTCCTACTTCGGGGAGCAGTTCTTC.

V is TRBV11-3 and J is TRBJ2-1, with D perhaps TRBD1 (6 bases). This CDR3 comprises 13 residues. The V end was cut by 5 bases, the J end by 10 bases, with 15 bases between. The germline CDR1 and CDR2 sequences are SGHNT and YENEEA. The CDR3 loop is CASSPGQSKEQFF. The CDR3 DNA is TGTGCCAGCAGCCCCGGACAGTCCAAGGAGCAGTTCTTC.

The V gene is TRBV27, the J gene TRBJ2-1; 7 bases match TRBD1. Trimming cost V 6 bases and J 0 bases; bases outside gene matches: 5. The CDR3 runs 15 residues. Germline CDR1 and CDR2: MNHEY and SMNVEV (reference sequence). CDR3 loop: CASRPQGVSYNEQFF. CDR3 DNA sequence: TGTGCCAGCAGACCTCAGGGGGTCTCCTACAATGAGCAGTTCTTC.

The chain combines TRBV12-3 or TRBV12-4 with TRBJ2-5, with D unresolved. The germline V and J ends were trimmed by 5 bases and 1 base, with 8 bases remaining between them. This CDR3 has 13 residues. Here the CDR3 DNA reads TGTGCCAGCAGTAGACACCTCCAAGAGACCCAGTACTTC. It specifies CASSRHLQETQYF.

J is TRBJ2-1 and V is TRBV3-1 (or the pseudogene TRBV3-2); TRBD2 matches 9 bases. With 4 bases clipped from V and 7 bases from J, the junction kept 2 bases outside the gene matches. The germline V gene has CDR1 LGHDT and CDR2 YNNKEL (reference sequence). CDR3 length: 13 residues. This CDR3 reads CASSRSGGNEQFF. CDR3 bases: TGTGCCAGCAGCCGAAGCGGGGGGAATGAGCAGTTCTTC.

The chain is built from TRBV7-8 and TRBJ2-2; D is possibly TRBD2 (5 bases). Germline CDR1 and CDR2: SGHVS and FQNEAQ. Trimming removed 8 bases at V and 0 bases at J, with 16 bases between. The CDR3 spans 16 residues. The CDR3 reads CASGPGEGSNTGELFF. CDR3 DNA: TGTGCCAGCGGCCCCGGGGAAGGTTCGAACACCGGGGAGCTGTTTTTT.

This CDR3 reads CASSIGAGLLFEQYF. The DNA of the CDR3 is TGTGCCAGTAGTATAGGGGCAGGGCTGCTTTTCGAGCAGTACTTC. The J gene is TRBJ2-7, the V gene TRBV19, with D perhaps TRBD1 (5 bases). Trimming shortened V by 1 base and J by 6 bases, and 16 bases separated the two germline ends. CDR1 and CDR2 from the germline V gene are LNHDA and SQIVND (reference sequence). CDR3 size: 15 residues.

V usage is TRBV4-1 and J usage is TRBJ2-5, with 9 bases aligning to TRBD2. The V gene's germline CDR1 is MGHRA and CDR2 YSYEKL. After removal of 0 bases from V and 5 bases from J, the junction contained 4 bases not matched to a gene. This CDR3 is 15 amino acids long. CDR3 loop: CASSQDSGGIETQYF. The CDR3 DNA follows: TGCGCCAGCAGCCAAGATAGCGGGGGCATCGAGACCCAGTACTTC.

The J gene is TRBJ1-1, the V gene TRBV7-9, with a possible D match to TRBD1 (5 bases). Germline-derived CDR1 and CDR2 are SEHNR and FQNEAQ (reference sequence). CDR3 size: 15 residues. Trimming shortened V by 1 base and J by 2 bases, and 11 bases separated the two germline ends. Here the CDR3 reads CASSLGSQVNTEAFF. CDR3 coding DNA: TGTGCCAGCAGCTTAGGTTCACAGGTTAACACTGAAGCTTTCTTT.

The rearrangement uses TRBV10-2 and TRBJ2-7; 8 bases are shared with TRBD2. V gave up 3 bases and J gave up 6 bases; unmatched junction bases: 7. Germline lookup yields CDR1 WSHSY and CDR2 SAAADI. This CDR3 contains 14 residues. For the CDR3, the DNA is TGCGCCAGCAGTGAAACGGCTAGCGGGCCCGAGCAGTACTTC. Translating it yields CASSETASGPEQYF.

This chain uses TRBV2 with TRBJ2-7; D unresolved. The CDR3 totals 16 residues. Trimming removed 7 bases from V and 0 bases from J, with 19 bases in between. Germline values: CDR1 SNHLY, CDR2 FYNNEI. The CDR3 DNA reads TGTGCCAGCATAGGCGGCCAGAGCTATACCTCCTACGAGCAGTACTTC. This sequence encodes CASIGGQSYTSYEQYF.

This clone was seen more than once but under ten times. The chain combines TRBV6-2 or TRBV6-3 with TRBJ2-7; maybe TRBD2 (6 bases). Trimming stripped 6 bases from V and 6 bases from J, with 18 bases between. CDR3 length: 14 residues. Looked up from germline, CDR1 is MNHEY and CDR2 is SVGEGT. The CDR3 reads CASSLTGTSLEQYF. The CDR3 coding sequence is TGTGCCAGCAGCTTAACCGGGACTTCCCTCGAGCAGTACTTC.

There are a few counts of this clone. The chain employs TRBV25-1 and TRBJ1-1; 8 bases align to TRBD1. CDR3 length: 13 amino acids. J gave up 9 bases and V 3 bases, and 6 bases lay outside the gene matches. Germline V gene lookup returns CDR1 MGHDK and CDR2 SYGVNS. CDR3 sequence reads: CASSDQDRDQAFF. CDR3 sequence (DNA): TGTGCCAGCAGTGATCAGGACAGGGATCAAGCTTTCTTT.

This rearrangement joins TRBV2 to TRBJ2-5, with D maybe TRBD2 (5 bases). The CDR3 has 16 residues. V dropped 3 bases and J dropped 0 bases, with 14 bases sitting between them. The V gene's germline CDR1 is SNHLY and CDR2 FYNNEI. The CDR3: CASSDKGLDHQETQYF. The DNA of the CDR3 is TGTGCCAGCAGTGACAAAGGACTGGACCACCAAGAGACCCAGTACTTC.

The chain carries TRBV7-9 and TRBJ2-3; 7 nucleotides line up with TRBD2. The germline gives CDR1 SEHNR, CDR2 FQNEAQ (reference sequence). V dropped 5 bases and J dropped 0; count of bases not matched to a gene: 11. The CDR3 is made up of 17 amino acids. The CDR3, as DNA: TGTGCCAGCAGCCCCCAACAGACTAGCTTAAGCACAGATACGCAGTATTTT. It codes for CASSPQQTSLSTDTQYF.

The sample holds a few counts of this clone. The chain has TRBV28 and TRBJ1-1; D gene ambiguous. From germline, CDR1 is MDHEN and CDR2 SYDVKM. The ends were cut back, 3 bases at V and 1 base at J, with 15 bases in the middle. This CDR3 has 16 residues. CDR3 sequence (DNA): TGTGCCAGCAGTTTGTATGGGAGGGTATCGAACACTGAAGCTTTCTTT. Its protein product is CASSLYGRVSNTEAFF. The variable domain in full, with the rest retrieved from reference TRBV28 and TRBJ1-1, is DVKVTQSSRYLVKRTGEKVFLECVQDMDHENMFWYRQDPGLGLRLIYFSYDVKMKEKGDIPEGYSVSREKKERFSLILESASTNQTSMYLCASSLYGRVSNTEAFFGQGTRLTVV.

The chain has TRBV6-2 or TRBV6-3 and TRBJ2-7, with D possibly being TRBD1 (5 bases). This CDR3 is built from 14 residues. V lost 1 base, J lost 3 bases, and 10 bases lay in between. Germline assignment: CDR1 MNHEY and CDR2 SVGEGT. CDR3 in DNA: TGTGCCAGCAGTTACTACGCGACAGACTACGAGCAGTACTTC. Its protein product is CASSYYATDYEQYF.